The 28 T cell receptor beta chains presented below share a single source sample, sequenced in a study of T cell responses to AZD1222 COVID-19 vaccine. Produced via immunoSEQ multiplex PCR; TCRdb's table is partial and in-frame only. The data hold 88,000 or so clones, with approximately 88% observed a single time. Sequences were derived from peripheral blood, sampled 28 days after the second AZD1222 dose. The source of these receptors is an adult who received the AZD1222 COVID-19 vaccine.

The chain recombines TRBV3-1 (or the pseudogene TRBV3-2) with TRBJ1-4; the D is unclear. CDR1 LGHDT and CDR2 YNNKEL come from the germline V gene (reference sequence). Trimming stripped 0 bases from V and 4 bases from J, with 9 bases between. The CDR3 length is 15 residues. Here the CDR3 reads CASSQEGRVNEKLFF. The CDR3 DNA follows: TGTGCCAGCAGCCAAGAGGGGAGGGTTAATGAAAAACTGTTTTTT.

This chain connects TRBV5-1 to TRBJ2-3; possible D gene TRBD1, 5 bases. Trimming cost V 1 base and J 0 bases, with 12 bases left between them. Germline CDR1 and CDR2: SGHRS and YFSETQ. The CDR3 covers 16 residues. The CDR3: CASSLSQGPSTDTQYF. The CDR3 DNA sequence: TGCGCCAGCAGCTTGAGTCAGGGCCCTAGCACAGATACGCAGTATTTT.

The V gene is TRBV7-9, the J gene TRBJ2-5, with D possibly matching TRBD1 (6 bases). Germline V gene lookup returns CDR1 SEHNR and CDR2 FQNEAQ (reference sequence). This CDR3 is built from 17 residues. V lost 4 bases and J lost 2, with 20 bases in between. The DNA of the CDR3 is TGTGCCAGCAGCTCAATGGGAAGGGGGATTGGGCAAGAGACCCAGTACTTC. Its protein product is CASSSMGRGIGQETQYF.

The chain combines TRBV29-1 with TRBJ2-3, with TRBD2 identical over 10 bases. Germline assignment: CDR1 SQVTM and CDR2 ANQGSEA. J gave up 2 bases and V 2 bases, and 1 base lay outside the gene matches. This CDR3 contains 14 residues. This chain's CDR3 is CSVETSGATDTQYF. CDR3 sequence (DNA): TGCAGCGTTGAAACTAGCGGGGCCACAGATACGCAGTATTTT.

As regards this clone: Other DNA sequences from this sample encode an identical CDR3 as well. The rearrangement uses TRBV6-6 and TRBJ1-1; the D is unclear. The CDR3 covers 14 residues. Trimming removed 0 bases from V and 1 base from J, with 6 bases in between. Germline lookup yields CDR1 MNHNY and CDR2 SVGAGI (reference sequence). This chain's CDR3 is CASSYSGGNTEAFF. The CDR3 DNA reads TGTGCCAGCAGTTACTCGGGCGGGAACACTGAAGCTTTCTTT.

The table lists this clone with a count of one. The chain couples TRBV7-2 to TRBJ2-2; 7 nucleotides match TRBD2. Germline CDR1 and CDR2: SGHTA and FQGNSA. The CDR3 is made up of 15 amino acids. The CDR3 DNA reads as TGTGCAAGCCGAGCAAGTGGGGGGGGCACCGGGGAGCTGTTTTTT. This translates into CASRASGGGTGELFF.

The chain links TRBV3-1 (or the pseudogene TRBV3-2) to TRBJ2-2; possibly TRBD1 for D (7 bases). The CDR3 runs to 15 residues. The germline gives CDR1 LGHDT, CDR2 YNNKEL (reference sequence). Between the trimmed V and J ends, which lost 6 bases and 6 bases, there was a span of 17 bases. CDR3 nucleotide sequence: TGTGCCAGCAGGCAGGGGGGAAGGGGAGCCGGGGAGCTGTTTTTT. It codes for CASRQGGRGAGELFF.

This sequence joins TRBV5-4 and TRBJ2-5, with TRBD2 matching 7 bases. Germline CDR1 SGHNT, CDR2 YYREEE (reference sequence). The CDR3 is 15 residues long. The ends lost 4 bases at V and 2 bases at J; junction bases unmatched: 8. The CDR3 DNA is TGTGCCAGCAGCCTTAGCGGGTCCCCACAAGAGACCCAGTACTTC. Translation gives CASSLSGSPQETQYF.

The genes are TRBV7-9 and TRBJ1-6, with a possible D match to TRBD1 (5 bases). Trimming took 0 bases from V and 13 from J, leaving 13 bases between them. The CDR3 runs to 14 residues. Germline V gene data show CDR1 as SEHNR and CDR2 as FQNEAQ (reference sequence). The CDR3 spells CASSLASGVAPLHF. In nucleotides, the CDR3 is TGTGCCAGCAGCTTAGCGTCGGGGGTTGCCCCCCTCCACTTT.

The V gene is TRBV7-6, the J gene TRBJ2-1; 12 bases align to TRBD1. This CDR3 region has 17 residues. V lost 0 bases and J lost 10; bases outside the gene matches: 10. The germline V gene encodes CDR1 SGHVS and CDR2 FNYEAQ. This CDR3 is CASSLASGTGGTGEQFF. The CDR3 nucleotides are TGTGCCAGCAGCTTAGCTAGCGGGACAGGGGGCACCGGGGAGCAGTTCTTC.

The rearrangement joins TRBV6-5 to TRBJ1-1; no clear D gene. Germline assignment: CDR1 MNHEY and CDR2 SVGAGI. The CDR3 sequence is 10 residues long. V lost 7 bases, J lost 6 bases, and 6 bases lay in between. The CDR3 DNA reads TGTGCCAGCACGATCGCTGAAGCTTTCTTT. Translating it yields CASTIAEAFF.

The chain is built from TRBV11-2 and TRBJ2-1; D gene unclear. Trimming removed 0 bases from V and 3 bases from J, with 12 bases in between. This CDR3 contains 16 residues. The germline V gene has CDR1 SGHAT and CDR2 FQNNGV. The CDR3 DNA follows: TGTGCCAGCAGCTTAGATAGGAACTACCTCTACAATGAGCAGTTCTTC. Translation: CASSLDRNYLYNEQFF.

The gene calls are TRBV7-2 and TRBJ2-5, with D maybe TRBD2 (5 bases). V was pared by 5 bases and J by 5 bases, with 12 bases between. The CDR3 runs to 13 residues. Looked up from germline, CDR1 is SGHTA and CDR2 is FQGNSA. The CDR3 DNA reads as TGTGCCAGCAGCGGCCGGACTGGGGAGACCCAGTACTTC. It yields the protein CASSGRTGETQYF.

This chain joins TRBV5-1 and TRBJ2-1; 7 bases match TRBD2. V shed 1 base, J shed 5 bases, and the junction held 6 bases outside the gene matches. Germline V CDR1 and CDR2: SGHRS, YFSETQ. This CDR3 spans 15 amino acids. The CDR3 region has the DNA TGCGCCAGCAGCTTGACGCCGAGCGGGGACAATGAGCAGTTCTTC. Translating it yields CASSLTPSGDNEQFF.

This clone was seen once. The chain combines TRBV24-1 with TRBJ2-3, with D perhaps TRBD2 (6 bases). V was cut by 4 bases and J by 8 bases, with 12 bases left in between. Germline-derived CDR1 and CDR2 are KGHDR and SFDVKD. The CDR3 is made up of 13 amino acids. CDR3 sequence (DNA): TGTGCCACCAGTGACCCCGGGACTTTTACGCAGTATTTT. Translated: CATSDPGTFTQYF.

The V and J genes are TRBV9 and TRBJ1-5; no clear D gene. The CDR3 loop spans 14 amino acids. Germline V CDR1 and CDR2: SGDLS, YYNGEE. V was shortened by 0 bases and J by 7 bases, with 11 bases between the two germline ends. CDR3 bases: TGTGCCAGCAGCGTAGGCTGGGTTGGACAGCCCCAGCATTTT. Translating it yields CASSVGWVGQPQHF.

About this clone: Compared with germline, one end of the junction differs, possibly owing to a read error. The chain uses TRBV5-5 and TRBJ1-1, with TRBD1 matching over 8 bases. Per the germline V gene, CDR1 is SGHKS and CDR2 is YYEKEE (reference sequence). The CDR3 contains 16 residues. The CDR3: CASSSQPEGGGQGLFW. In DNA form, the CDR3 reads TGTGCCAGCAGCTCGCAACCTGAGGGCGGCGGACAGGGTTTGTTTTGG.

V gene TRBV5-1 combines with J gene TRBJ1-1, with D maybe TRBD1 (6 bases). V was clipped by 0 bases and J by 9 bases, with 12 bases between them. Germline V gene sequence: CDR1 SGHRS, CDR2 YFSETQ. This CDR3 contains 13 residues. The CDR3 region is CASSLEGTPKAFF. The CDR3 nucleotides read TGCGCCAGCAGCTTGGAAGGGACACCTAAAGCTTTCTTT.

The rearrangement uses TRBV5-4 and TRBJ2-3; 9 bases agree with TRBD2. CDR1 and CDR2 (germline): SGHNT, YYREEE (reference sequence). This CDR3 has 18 residues. Trimming removed 4 bases from V and 5 bases from J; junction bases left unmatched: 17. DNA for the CDR3: TGTGCCAGCAGCCGGGGGGCCGCTAGCGGGGCACACGTAGATACGCAGTATTTT. Its translation is CASSRGAASGAHVDTQYF.

This chain uses TRBV19 with TRBJ1-1; no reliable D call. Between the trimmed V and J ends, which lost 1 base and 6 bases, there was a span of 9 bases. The CDR3 is made up of 13 amino acids. The germline gives CDR1 LNHDA, CDR2 SQIVND (reference sequence). The CDR3 spells CASSIGKDAEAFF. In DNA, the CDR3 is TGTGCCAGTAGTATAGGGAAGGACGCTGAAGCTTTCTTT.

The chain uses TRBV5-1 and TRBJ2-3; maybe TRBD2 (6 bases). Trimming removed 4 bases at V and 0 bases at J, with 9 bases between. The CDR3 covers 14 residues. The V gene's germline CDR1 is SGHRS and CDR2 YFSETQ. CDR3 nucleotide sequence: TGCGCCAGCAGCCAAGGGACTAGCACAGATACGCAGTATTTT. Encoded protein: CASSQGTSTDTQYF. Using reference TRBV5-1 and TRBJ2-3 for the parts outside the CDR3, the full variable domain is KAGVTQTPRYLIKTRGQQVTLSCSPISGHRSVSWYQQTPGQGLQFLFEYFSETQRNKGNFPGRFSGRQFSNSRSEMNVSTLELGDSALYLCASSQGTSTDTQYFGPGTRLTVL.

The chain carries TRBV27 and TRBJ1-1, with D unclear. Germline lookup yields CDR1 MNHEY and CDR2 SMNVEV (reference sequence). V dropped 1 base and J dropped 0 bases, with 6 bases sitting between them. The CDR3 runs to 14 residues. The CDR3 spells CASSLYGVNTEAFF. DNA of the CDR3: TGTGCCAGCAGTTTATACGGGGTGAACACTGAAGCTTTCTTT.

V gene TRBV21-1 combines with J gene TRBJ2-1; the table's D call, TRBD1, was not checked against the DNA. TRBV21-1 is a documented pseudogene. This CDR3 is built from 15 residues. The CDR3 sequence: CASSKIGTSYNEQFF. CDR3 nucleotides: TGTGCCAGCAGCAAAATAGGGACATCTTACAATGAGCAGTTCTTC.

The chain employs TRBV3-1 (or the pseudogene TRBV3-2) and TRBJ2-2; D is perhaps TRBD2 (6 bases). Germline CDR1 and CDR2: LGHDT and YNNKEL (reference sequence). Trimming removed 2 bases at V and 8 bases at J, with 9 bases between. The CDR3 extends over 13 amino acids. CDR3 amino acids: CASSQTGLGELFF. As DNA, the CDR3 is TGTGCCAGCAGCCAAACGGGACTTGGGGAGCTGTTTTTT.

The chain recombines TRBV9 with TRBJ2-7, with TRBD2 matching 11 bases. This CDR3 region has 15 residues. With 3 bases clipped from V and 1 base from J, the junction kept 3 bases outside the gene matches. Per the germline V gene, CDR1 is SGDLS and CDR2 is YYNGEE. CDR3 amino acids: CASSGGTSGSYEQYF. The CDR3 DNA is TGTGCCAGCAGCGGAGGGACTAGCGGATCCTACGAGCAGTACTTC.

This clone was observed a few times. The rearrangement joins TRBV2 to TRBJ1-1; no clear D gene. This CDR3 has 15 residues. Germline values: CDR1 SNHLY, CDR2 FYNNEI. V lost 4 bases, J lost 8 bases, and 20 bases lay in between. The CDR3 DNA reads as TGTGCCAGCAGTGTTTCTGGGCCCAATTTGCCGGAAGCTTTCTTT. This sequence encodes CASSVSGPNLPEAFF.

The V gene is TRBV7-2, the J gene TRBJ1-1; 8 bases are a match to TRBD1. The germline V gene has CDR1 SGHTA and CDR2 FQGNSA. Losses at the gene ends were 6 bases for V and 4 bases for J; bases not matched to a gene: 7. This CDR3 is 14 amino acids long. As DNA, the CDR3 is TGTGCCAGCAGTCAAGAAACAGGGGGCACTGAAGCTTTCTTT. Encoded protein: CASSQETGGTEAFF.

CDR3 bases: TGTGCCTGTGCGGCCACAAATCAGCCCCAGCATTTT. This encodes CACAATNQPQHF. The chain recombines TRBV30 with TRBJ1-5; D ambiguous. The CDR3 loop spans 12 amino acids. The V end was cut by 6 bases, the J end by 4 bases, with 10 bases between. From germline, CDR1 is GTSNPN and CDR2 SVGIG (reference sequence).